These 14 T cell receptor beta chains share one sample of origin, sequenced in a study of CD8+CD57+ T cells in acquired aplastic anemia. Genomic DNA acted as the template from which TCR beta VDJ combination and CDR3 sequence profiling were carried out. TCRdb used MiXCR to reprocess the reads, holding one entry per CDR3 protein. The sample comprises 55,000 to 80,000 distinct CDR3 sequences, approximately 50% of which are singletons, and approximately 8.6% rests with the top ten. Source material: sorted CD4+, CD8+, or CD8+CD57+ T cells (not recorded which) from PBMCs. The origin of the receptors is a human donor in good health, serving as a control.

The rearrangement links TRBV10-3 to TRBJ2-7, with TRBD1 matching over 7 bases. Germline CDR1 ENHRY, CDR2 SYGVKD. The CDR3 sequence is 16 residues long. J gave up 2 bases and V 0 bases, and 7 bases lay outside the gene matches. CDR3 in DNA: TGTGCCATCAGTGAGTCACCGGGGACAGTCCCCTACGAGCAGTACTTC. It translates to CAISESPGTVPYEQYF.

The table lists this clonotype with many counts. The chain couples TRBV7-9 to TRBJ1-6; a possible D gene is TRBD1 (6 bases). Germline values: CDR1 SEHNR, CDR2 FQNEAQ (reference sequence). This CDR3 has 18 residues. The ends were cut back, 0 bases at V and 7 bases at J, with 19 bases in the middle. The CDR3 sequence: CASSLASDVQGWNSPLHF. The CDR3 DNA is TGTGCCAGCAGCTTAGCCTCAGACGTACAGGGTTGGAATTCACCCCTCCACTTT.

V is TRBV2 and J is TRBJ2-7; tentatively, D is TRBD2 (7 bases). Trimming cost V 6 bases and J 1 base, with 16 bases left between them. CDR1 and CDR2 from the germline V gene are SNHLY and FYNNEI. The CDR3 sequence is 15 residues long. The CDR3 DNA reads as TGTGCCAGCAGCTTATTAGGGGGGGGTTCCTACGAGCAGTACTTC. Translating gives CASSLLGGGSYEQYF.

This clonotype was seen repeatedly, ten times or more. V is TRBV20-1 and J is TRBJ2-3; D unresolved. Trimming pared 2 bases from V and 0 bases from J, leaving 18 bases between. CDR1 DFQATT and CDR2 SNEGSKA come from the germline V gene (reference sequence). CDR3 length equals 17 residues. CDR3 amino acids: CSARTPIRYSSTDTQYF. CDR3 nucleotides: TGCAGTGCTAGAACACCCATCCGCTATTCTAGCACAGATACGCAGTATTTT.

This clonotype appeared many times. The chain links TRBV6-1 to TRBJ2-2; TRBD1 matches 8 bases. The ends lost 4 bases at V and 4 bases at J; junction bases unmatched: 2. The germline V gene encodes CDR1 MNHNS and CDR2 SASEGT. CDR3 length: 14 amino acids. The CDR3 here is CASSGGQVTGELFF. The CDR3 coding sequence is TGTGCCAGCAGTGGGGGACAGGTCACCGGGGAGCTGTTTTTT.

Worth noting for this clonotype: Here the CDR3 omits its conserved ending phenylalanine or tryptophan, so a read error is the likely source. The rearrangement uses TRBV12-3 or TRBV12-4 and TRBJ1-1; D might be TRBD1 (6 bases). The length of the CDR3 is 14 residues. In DNA form, the CDR3 reads TGTGCCAGCAATTTACAACAGGGGAACACTGAAGCTTTCTCT. The encoded protein is CASNLQQGNTEAFS.

This clonotype turned up a few times. A read error may explain this, as a much larger clone is one base away. The V and J genes are TRBV4-1 and TRBJ1-2; D may be TRBD1 (5 bases). V was shortened by 0 bases and J by 2 bases, with 16 bases between the two germline ends. The CDR3 loop spans 17 amino acids. Germline values: CDR1 MGHRA, CDR2 YSYEKL. The CDR3 nucleotides are TGCGCCAGCAGCCAAGATCCCGGGGACCGGGGCAACTATGGCTACACCTTC. Protein: CASSQDPGDRGNYGYTF.

Comment on this clonotype: A junction end diverges from the germline sequence, so it may reflect a read error. The chain is built from TRBV11-1 and TRBJ2-1; TRBD1 might be the D (6 bases). Germline CDR1 reads SGHAT; CDR2 reads FQDESV (reference sequence). CDR3 length: 15 residues. This CDR3 reads CASRPRQDIYDEQFF. The CDR3 DNA reads as TGTGCCAGCAGACCTCGACAGGACATTTACGATGAGCAGTTCTTT.

V is TRBV29-1 and J is TRBJ2-5; tentatively, D is TRBD1 (5 bases). The germline V and J ends were trimmed by 6 bases and 2 bases, with 13 bases remaining between them. This CDR3 region has 13 residues. The germline gives CDR1 SQVTM, CDR2 ANQGSEA. CDR3 sequence reads: CSVAQGSQETQYF. The CDR3 region has the DNA TGCAGCGTGGCCCAGGGATCTCAAGAGACCCAGTACTTC.

As to this clonotype: One end of the junction varies from germline; a read error may be responsible. The genes are TRBV7-2 and TRBJ2-1; D unresolved. The CDR3 consists of 13 residues. Germline CDR1 reads SGHTA; CDR2 reads FQGNSA. The CDR3, as DNA: TGTGCCAGCAGCCCATCCCTTACGCATGAGCAGCTCTTC. Its translation: CASSPSLTHEQLF.

This clonotype has a handful of counts. The chain uses TRBV19 and TRBJ1-2; no definite D call. Germline values: CDR1 LNHDA, CDR2 SQIVND (reference sequence). V lost 9 bases and J 3 bases, leaving 17 bases between the germline ends. The CDR3 has 14 amino acids. CDR3 loop: CASIKMNQDYGYTF. The DNA of the CDR3 is TGTGCCAGCATAAAGATGAACCAAGACTATGGCTACACCTTC.

This clonotype came up once. CDR3 loop: CASSEARGSYEQYF. The CDR3 region has the DNA TGTGCCAGCAGTGAAGCGCGGGGGTCCTACGAGCAGTACTTC. The chain recombines TRBV2 with TRBJ2-7; 7 nucleotides agree with TRBD2. V was pared by 0 bases and J by 1 base, with 0 bases of the junction left unmatched. In germline, CDR1 is SNHLY, CDR2 FYNNEI. This CDR3 contains 14 residues.

V is TRBV11-1 and J is TRBJ1-2; TRBD1 agrees at 7 bases. The V gene's germline CDR1 is SGHAT and CDR2 FQDESV (reference sequence). V lost 2 bases and J lost 3; bases outside the gene matches: 12. This CDR3 spans 17 amino acids. The DNA for the CDR3 is TGTGCCAGCAGCTTATATACCCTAAAGCAGGGGGACTATGGCTACACCTTC. It codes for CASSLYTLKQGDYGYTF.

The V and J genes are TRBV24-1 and TRBJ2-1, with 11 positions matching TRBD1. CDR1 and CDR2 (germline): KGHDR, SFDVKD. After removal of 5 bases from V and 5 bases from J, the junction contained 4 bases not matched to a gene. The CDR3 has 15 amino acids. The CDR3 spells CATSVRGQGDNEQFF. CDR3 nucleotide sequence: TGTGCCACCAGTGTGAGGGGACAGGGGGACAATGAGCAGTTCTTC.